A selection of T cell receptor beta chains follows, all from one sample in a study of T-cell reconstitution after alpha-beta-depleted transplantation in children. TCRdb reanalysed the PCR reads using MiXCR and keeps one entry per CDR3 protein. Of 610,000 or so distinct CDR3 sequences listed, more than 20% are singletons. The input for sequencing was PBMCs, taken before TCRalphabeta/CD19-depleted stem cell transplant. Receptor source: a boy in the first two years of life with Wiskott-Aldrich syndrome, due to receive a stem cell transplant. Both conserved end residues are part of each CDR3. The D gene is left open where the match is weak. Part of the rows lack a size; the others show once, few, many or a class for expanded clones.

clone size,D gene,J gene,V gene,CDR3 DNA,CDR3 protein
.,TRBD1,TRBJ2-1,TRBV2,TGTGCCCTCCAGGGGGCTATCTACAATGAGCAGTTCTTC,CALQGAIYNEQFF
.,.,TRBJ2-7,TRBV6-1,TGTGCCAGCACCAGGCACCCCCCGGGAAACGAGCAGTACTTC,CASTRHPPGNEQYF
.,TRBD1,TRBJ2-7,TRBV29-1,TGCAGCGTTGAAGAATTTGACAGGGGCGGCGAGCAGTACTTC,CSVEEFDRGGEQYF
few,TRBD1,TRBJ1-6,TRBV11-2,TGTGCCAGCAGCGTCGGACAGGGGGCTGATTCACCCCTCCACTTT,CASSVGQGADSPLHF
.,.,TRBJ2-5,TRBV28,TGTGCCAGCAGTTCCCCGGGCGCCGGGCGGCGGTTGGCCCAGTACTTC,CASSSPGAGRRLAQYF
.,TRBD2,TRBJ2-1,TRBV5-1,TGCGCCAGCAAAAGGATTAGCGGGAGTAATAATGAGCAGTTCTTC,CASKRISGSNNEQFF
.,.,TRBJ1-1,TRBV24-1,TGTGCCACCAGTGATTCCGACACTGAAGCTTTCTTT,CATSDSDTEAFF
.,TRBD2,TRBJ2-5,TRBV2,TGTGCCAGCAGGAATCTACTAGCGGACCAAGAGACCCAGTACTTC,CASRNLLADQETQYF
few,TRBD2,TRBJ2-5,TRBV12-3/TRBV12-4,TGTGCCAGCAGCAAATTCCTAGCGGGGCAAGAGACCCAGTACTTC,CASSKFLAGQETQYF
.,.,TRBJ2-7,TRBV5-1,TGCGCCAGCAGCTTGGCCCCAAACTACGAGCAGTACTTC,CASSLAPNYEQYF
few,TRBD2,TRBJ2-3,TRBV28,TGTGCCAGCAGGCTTACCGGGACTAGCGGGAGCTATACGCAGTATTTT,CASRLTGTSGSYTQYF
.,TRBD1,TRBJ2-5,TRBV5-1,TGCGCCAGCAGCGTGGGACAGTACCAAGAGACCCAGTACTTC,CASSVGQYQETQYF
.,.,TRBJ2-3,TRBV28,TGTGCCAGCAGCACCCATCGGAACACAGATACGCAGTATTTT,CASSTHRNTDTQYF
.,.,TRBJ1-3,TRBV12-3/TRBV12-4,TGTGCCAGCAGTTTAGGGCTTCAGATCAACACCATATATTTT,CASSLGLQINTIYF
.,.,TRBJ1-3,TRBV2,TGTGCCAGCAGTGCCAAACTACAGGGTGTCGCTGGAAACACCATATATTTT,CASSAKLQGVAGNTIYF
.,.,TRBJ2-7,TRBV10-2,TGCGCCAGCAGTGGGCCAGTACATAACTACGAGCAGTACTTC,CASSGPVHNYEQYF
.,TRBD2,TRBJ2-3,TRBV7-2,TGTGCCAGCAGCTTCGAGGGTAGCGGGCGTCTCACGGGTACGCAGTATTTT,CASSFEGSGRLTGTQYF
few,.,TRBJ1-1,TRBV7-2,TGTGCCAGCAGCTTAGATTGGTTGAACACTGAAGCTTTCTTT,CASSLDWLNTEAFF
few,TRBD1,TRBJ2-3,TRBV5-4,TGTGCCAGCAGCTCGGGACAGCTTAGCACAGATACGCAGTATTTT,CASSSGQLSTDTQYF
.,.,TRBJ2-7,TRBV28,TGTGCCAGCAGTTTAAGGGGGAACACCTACGAGCAGTACTTC,CASSLRGNTYEQYF
.,.,TRBJ2-3,TRBV11-3,TGTGCCAGCAGCTCATATGGGAGGGATACGCAGTATTTT,CASSSYGRDTQYF
.,TRBD1,TRBJ2-3,TRBV10-3,TGTGCCATCTCCCGGGACAGGGAAACAGATACGCAGTATTTT,CAISRDRETDTQYF
.,TRBD2,TRBJ2-1,TRBV4-1,TGCGCCAGCAGCCAGACCGGACTAGCGGGAGTCATTGAGCAGTTCTTC,CASSQTGLAGVIEQFF
.,TRBD2,TRBJ2-3,TRBV7-6,TGTGCCAGCAGCTTGGGTAGCGGGACTGGCACAGATACGCAGTATTTT,CASSLGSGTGTDTQYF
few,TRBD1,TRBJ2-1,TRBV5-1,TGCGCCAGCAGGCCCGGGACAGGGTTCTACAATGAGCAGTTCTTC,CASRPGTGFYNEQFF
.,TRBD2,TRBJ2-1,TRBV4-1,TGCGCCAGCAGCCACCCAGCCGGACTAGCGAACTACAATGAGCAGTTCTTC,CASSHPAGLANYNEQFF
.,.,TRBJ1-1,TRBV29-1,TGCAGCGTAAAACAGGCCTTAAGGGGGACTGAAGCTTTCTTT,CSVKQALRGTEAFF
.,TRBD2,TRBJ2-3,TRBV5-1,TGCGCCAGCAGCCCAAGACTAGCGGGAGGAGTGGATACGCAGTATTTT,CASSPRLAGGVDTQYF